This T cell receptor beta chain was recovered during a study of T cell repertoires in cytomegalovirus infection. Across the study: An indication of both CMV infection and matching HLA type came from public TCR beta signatures. Broader study findings: Predominance within the ex vivo response was attributable to HLA-C-restricted CMV-specific TCR beta clonotypes.

TCRdb re-called the reads with MiXCR, one entry per CDR3 protein. This table has roughly 720,000 distinct CDR3 sequences, approximately 40% appearing once. The CDR3 consists of 16 residues. Germline CDR1 SGHTA, CDR2 FQGNSA. Trimming took 7 bases from V and 4 from J; bases not matched to a gene: 8. This clonotype was seen repeatedly, ten times or more. Antigen specificity is unknown. The sample was PBMCs. The clonotype originates from a human donor in good health (CMV status not recorded). Some clones in this sample may be carry-over from other donors' samples. The chain is built from TRBV7-2 and TRBJ2-1, with 12 bases that match TRBD2. CDR3 in DNA: TGTGCCAGCACGACTAGCGGGGGCCTTACTTACAATGAGCAGTTCTTC. Translating gives CASTTSGGLTYNEQFF.